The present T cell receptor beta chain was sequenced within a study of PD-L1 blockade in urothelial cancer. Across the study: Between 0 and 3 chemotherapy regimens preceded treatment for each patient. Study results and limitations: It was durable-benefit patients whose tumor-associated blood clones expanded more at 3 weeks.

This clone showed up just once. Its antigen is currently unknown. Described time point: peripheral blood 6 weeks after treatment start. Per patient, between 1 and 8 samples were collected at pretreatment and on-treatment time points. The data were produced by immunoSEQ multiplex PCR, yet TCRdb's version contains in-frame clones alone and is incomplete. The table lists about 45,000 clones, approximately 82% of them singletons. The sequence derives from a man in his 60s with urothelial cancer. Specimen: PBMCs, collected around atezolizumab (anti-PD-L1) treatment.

In nucleotides, the CDR3 is TGTGCCAGCGTAGAGGGGGTAGCCAAAAACATTCAGTACTTC. Translation gives CASVEGVAKNIQYF. This sequence joins TRBV28 and TRBJ2-4, with a tentative D call TRBD1 (6 bases). The V end lost 8 bases, the J end lost 0 bases, and 11 bases lay between the germline ends. This CDR3 is built from 14 residues. The V gene's germline CDR1 is MDHEN and CDR2 SYDVKM.